These 32 T cell receptor beta chains were all obtained from the same sample, sequenced in a study of blood T cell repertoires in COVID-19. Assay used: immunoSEQ multiplex PCR; TCRdb lists only in-frame clones, some missing. The sample yields roughly 100,000 clones, about four fifths seen once. Input material: peripheral blood. Source of these receptors: a human donor in a cohort sampled during active COVID-19.

The gene calls are TRBV11-2 and TRBJ2-2, with 7 bases identical to TRBD1. Losses at the gene ends were 5 bases for V and 3 bases for J; bases not matched to a gene: 6. Germline V gene lookup returns CDR1 SGHAT and CDR2 FQNNGV. This CDR3 has 15 amino acids. CDR3 coding DNA: TGTGCCAGCAGCCGACTCGGACAGGACACCGGGGAGCTGTTTTTT. Its translation: CASSRLGQDTGELFF.

This clone was detected a few times. The chain joins TRBV7-9 to TRBJ1-6, with D unresolved. CDR1 is SEHNR, CDR2 FQNEAQ, per germline (reference sequence). The CDR3 runs 12 residues. V was cut by 4 bases and J by 16 bases, with 14 bases left in between. The CDR3 coding sequence is TGTGCCAGCAGCTCCGATGGGCAGCTACTCCACTTT. This codes for CASSSDGQLLHF. The variable domain in full, with the rest retrieved from reference TRBV7-9 and TRBJ1-6, is DTGVSQNPRHKITKRGQNVTFRCDPISEHNRLYWYRQTLGQGPEFLTYFQNEAQLEKSRLLSDRFSAERPKGSFSTLEIQRTEQGDSAMYLCASSSDGQLLHFGNGTRLTVT.

The chain links TRBV9 to TRBJ1-2; 8 nucleotides agree with TRBD1. V lost 0 bases, J lost 8 bases, and 6 bases stayed unmatched. The CDR3 totals 14 residues. The germline V gene encodes CDR1 SGDLS and CDR2 YYNGEE. CDR3 sequence: CASSVGGQARGYTF. The CDR3 DNA sequence: TGTGCCAGCAGCGTAGGGGGACAGGCGAGGGGCTACACCTTC.

This chain uses TRBV9 with TRBJ2-6, with D possibly TRBD1 on 6 matching bases. V gave up 3 bases and J gave up 4 bases, with 11 bases separating them. Germline V CDR1 and CDR2: SGDLS, YYNGEE. There are 15 residues in the CDR3. CDR3 sequence: CASSAAGAGANVLTF. For the CDR3, the DNA is TGTGCCAGCAGCGCCGCAGGGGCCGGGGCCAACGTCCTGACTTTC.

The table lists this clone with a count of one. V is TRBV7-2 and J is TRBJ2-3; tentative D call: TRBD1 (5 bases). Trimming removed 5 bases from V and 6 bases from J, with 12 bases in between. The CDR3 consists of 13 residues. The germline V gene encodes CDR1 SGHTA and CDR2 FQGNSA. CDR3 in amino acids: CASSVFPGDTQYF. CDR3 bases: TGTGCCAGCAGCGTCTTCCCAGGGGATACGCAGTATTTT.

V usage is TRBV28 and J usage is TRBJ2-7; D is possibly TRBD1 (6 bases). V dropped 7 bases and J dropped 4 bases, with 14 bases sitting between them. CDR3 length: 13 residues. Germline lookup yields CDR1 MDHEN and CDR2 SYDVKM. CDR3 residues: CASNEAGVYEQYF. CDR3 bases: TGTGCCAGCAACGAGGCAGGGGTTTACGAGCAGTACTTC. Filled out from reference TRBV28 and TRBJ2-7, the complete variable domain reads DVKVTQSSRYLVKRTGEKVFLECVQDMDHENMFWYRQDPGLGLRLIYFSYDVKMKEKGDIPEGYSVSREKKERFSLILESASTNQTSMYLCASNEAGVYEQYFGPGTRLTVT.

The chain joins TRBV7-2 to TRBJ2-1; D possibly corresponds to TRBD1 (6 bases). The length of the CDR3 is 15 residues. CDR1 SGHTA and CDR2 FQGNSA come from the germline V gene. The V gene lost 5 bases and the J gene lost 7 bases, with 18 bases spanning the gap. As DNA, the CDR3 is TGTGCCAGCAGCCCAGAGGGGGACCCTTGGAATGAGCAGTTCTTC. This codes for CASSPEGDPWNEQFF.

J is TRBJ2-5 and V is TRBV11-3; 8 bases line up with TRBD2. Germline-derived CDR1 and CDR2 are SGHNT and YENEEA. The CDR3 is 17 amino acids. Trimming removed 6 bases from V and 0 bases from J; junction bases left unmatched: 12. The CDR3 bases are TGTGCCAGCAGTCCTCGGGGGAGCGGGGGTTACCAAGAGACCCAGTACTTC. Translation gives CASSPRGSGGYQETQYF.

V gene TRBV13 combines with J gene TRBJ2-5, with TRBD2 matching over 8 bases. The CDR3 length is 12 residues. J gave up 5 bases and V 5 bases, and 1 base lay outside the gene matches. CDR1 and CDR2 (germline): PRHDT, FYEKMQ (reference sequence). The CDR3 bases are TGTGCCAGCAGCGGACTAGCCGAGACCCAGTACTTC. Translating gives CASSGLAETQYF.

The chain combines TRBV5-1 with TRBJ2-3; 7 bases line up with TRBD2. The CDR3 is made up of 16 amino acids. Looked up from germline, CDR1 is SGHRS and CDR2 is YFSETQ. V was clipped by 2 bases and J by 0 bases; unmatched bases: 6. CDR3 region: CASSLIGGGSTDTQYF. The CDR3 DNA reads TGCGCCAGCAGCTTAATCGGCGGGGGAAGCACAGATACGCAGTATTTT.

The CDR3 DNA sequence: TGTGCCAGCAGGGAGGGACTTTCCGGTGGCTACACCTTC. Translation: CASREGLSGGYTF. V is TRBV5-4 and J is TRBJ1-2; TRBD1 might be the D (5 bases). CDR1 is SGHNT, CDR2 YYREEE, per germline (reference sequence). The CDR3 totals 13 residues. V dropped 5 bases and J dropped 7 bases, with 15 bases sitting between them. The full variable domain, rest sourced from reference TRBV5-4 and TRBJ1-2, is ETGVTQSPTHLIKTRGQQVTLRCSSQSGHNTVSWYQQALGQGPQFIFQYYREEENGRGNFPPRFSGLQFPNYSSELNVNALELDDSALYLCASREGLSGGYTFGSGTRLTVV.

This clone was observed once. V usage is TRBV6-1 and J usage is TRBJ2-1, with TRBD2 as a possible D gene (5 bases). V lost 1 base to trimming and J lost 4 bases, with 23 bases between them. This CDR3 has 19 amino acids. CDR1 is MNHNS and CDR2 is SASEGT in the germline V gene. The CDR3: CASSEVGLSGSGLYNEQFF. DNA of the CDR3: TGTGCCAGCAGTGAAGTAGGGTTGTCGGGGTCTGGCCTATACAATGAGCAGTTCTTC.

The chain couples TRBV5-8 to TRBJ2-2; 10 bases are shared with TRBD1. The V segment lost 5 bases and the J segment 6 bases; nucleotides outside the gene matches: 7. The germline CDR1 and CDR2 sequences are SGHTS and YDEGEE. The CDR3 spans 15 residues. CDR3 loop: CASSSGTGVAGELFF. The CDR3 nucleotides read TGTGCCAGCAGTTCCGGGACAGGGGTCGCCGGGGAGCTGTTTTTT.

This clone was recorded once. This chain's CDR3 is CASSLYTSYEQYF. In DNA, the CDR3 is TGTGCCAGCAGCTTGTATACATCCTACGAGCAGTACTTC. The rearrangement uses TRBV7-9 and TRBJ2-7; D call uncertain. Germline CDR1 is SEHNR and CDR2 is FQNEAQ (reference sequence). The ends were cut back, 3 bases at V and 1 base at J, with 7 bases in the middle. CDR3 size: 13 residues.

The gene calls are TRBV2 and TRBJ2-2, with D perhaps TRBD1 (7 bases). The CDR3 is 16 amino acids. Looked up from germline, CDR1 is SNHLY and CDR2 is FYNNEI. The V gene lost 5 bases and the J gene lost 4 bases, with 17 bases spanning the gap. DNA of the CDR3: TGTGCCAGCAGTCGACAGGGCGGGGAATCCACCGGGGAGCTGTTTTTT. Translation: CASSRQGGESTGELFF.

The chain combines TRBV19 with TRBJ2-2; 8 bases match TRBD1. J gave up 2 bases and V 10 bases, and 12 bases lay outside the gene matches. The CDR3 length is 16 residues. The germline CDR1 and CDR2 sequences are LNHDA and SQIVND (reference sequence). The CDR3 DNA reads as TGTGCCACTCAACCCGGGACAGGCGTTAACACCGGGGAGCTGTTTTTT. Translation gives CATQPGTGVNTGELFF.

This clone was seen a single time. The chain has TRBV11-2 and TRBJ2-4; 14 bases align to TRBD2. CDR3 length equals 18 residues. Unmatched junction bases numbered 4, after V lost 0 bases and J lost 3 bases. Germline V CDR1 and CDR2: SGHAT, FQNNGV. The CDR3 reads CASSLDLGLAGGKNIQYF. The CDR3 DNA reads TGTGCCAGCAGCTTAGATCTCGGACTAGCGGGGGGCAAAAACATTCAGTACTTC.

The chain joins TRBV2 to TRBJ2-1, with 9 positions matching TRBD2. The CDR3 has 15 amino acids. The ends lost 4 bases at V and 10 bases at J; junction bases unmatched: 11. CDR1 is SNHLY and CDR2 is FYNNEI in the germline V gene. DNA for the CDR3: TGTGCCAGCAGTGCGTTGGCGGGGGGGCAGAGGGAGCAGTTCTTC. Translated, it gives CASSALAGGQREQFF.

The chain links TRBV7-2 to TRBJ2-2; D may be TRBD2 (7 bases). The germline V and J ends were trimmed by 10 bases and 3 bases, with 15 bases remaining between them. Germline V gene sequence: CDR1 SGHTA, CDR2 FQGNSA. The CDR3 has 14 amino acids. CDR3 nucleotide sequence: TGTGCCACTCGGGGGGCCGGGCACACCGGGGAGCTGTTTTTT. Encoded protein: CATRGAGHTGELFF.

The V and J genes are TRBV5-1 and TRBJ1-1; D is uncertain. The V gene lost 1 base and the J gene lost 0 bases, with 10 bases spanning the gap. CDR1 SGHRS and CDR2 YFSETQ come from the germline V gene. There are 15 residues in the CDR3. The CDR3 DNA is TGCGCCAGCAGCTTGCAGGTCGGCTTGAACACTGAAGCTTTCTTT. Protein product: CASSLQVGLNTEAFF.

This chain connects TRBV2 to TRBJ2-1; tentatively, D is TRBD2 (6 bases). Trimming left V 7 bases short and J 2 bases short, with 12 bases between. This CDR3 comprises 14 residues. CDR1 is SNHLY, CDR2 FYNNEI, per germline. The DNA for the CDR3 is TGTGCCAGCACGGGGGTGGCGCCCTACAATGAGCAGTTCTTC. Amino acid sequence: CASTGVAPYNEQFF. The full variable domain, completed using reference TRBV2 and TRBJ2-1, is EPEVTQTPSHQVTQMGQEVILRCVPISNHLYFYWYRQILGQKVEFLVSFYNNEISEKSEIFDDQFSVERPDGSNFTLKIRSTKLEDSAMYFCASTGVAPYNEQFFGPGTRLTVL.

The chain joins TRBV6-5 to TRBJ2-3, with D possibly TRBD2 on 5 matching bases. Per the germline V gene, CDR1 is MNHEY and CDR2 is SVGAGI. The CDR3 has 15 amino acids. V was shortened by 6 bases and J by 1 base, with 14 bases between the two germline ends. The CDR3 region is CASRGPGIGTDTQYF. CDR3 DNA: TGTGCCAGCAGAGGACCGGGAATCGGCACAGATACGCAGTATTTT.

The chain carries TRBV6-5 and TRBJ2-7; tentative D call: TRBD2 (5 bases). Between the trimmed V and J ends, which lost 7 bases and 0 bases, there was a span of 16 bases. The CDR3 consists of 15 residues. Per germline, CDR1 MNHEY and CDR2 SVGAGI. The CDR3 DNA reads as TGTGCCAGCACCGAAACCGCCAGCGGCTCCTACGAGCAGTACTTC. Its translation: CASTETASGSYEQYF.

The chain recombines TRBV6-5 with TRBJ2-3; TRBD1 matches 7 bases. J lost 4 bases, V lost 7 bases, and 8 bases had no gene match. CDR3 length: 14 residues. Germline V lookup: CDR1 MNHEY, CDR2 SVGAGI. The DNA for the CDR3 is TGTGCCAGCACCTTGAACAGGGGACCAGATACGCAGTATTTT. It codes for CASTLNRGPDTQYF.

This chain connects TRBV5-1 to TRBJ1-2; no firm D call. Germline V gene data show CDR1 as SGHRS and CDR2 as YFSETQ. V was pared by 4 bases and J by 4 bases, with 11 bases between. The CDR3 runs 13 residues. CDR3 sequence reads: CASSINGIYGYTF. The DNA for the CDR3 is TGCGCCAGCAGCATTAACGGGATCTATGGCTACACCTTC. Variable domain in full (rest from reference TRBV5-1 and TRBJ1-2): KAGVTQTPRYLIKTRGQQVTLSCSPISGHRSVSWYQQTPGQGLQFLFEYFSETQRNKGNFPGRFSGRQFSNSRSEMNVSTLELGDSALYLCASSINGIYGYTFGSGTRLTVV.

The chain employs TRBV2 and TRBJ1-2; 10 nucleotides match TRBD1. The CDR3 extends over 14 amino acids. Looked up from germline, CDR1 is SNHLY and CDR2 is FYNNEI. V was clipped by 6 bases and J by 4 bases; unmatched bases: 5. The CDR3 DNA reads TGTGCCAGCAGGGTGACAGGGGGCGGCTATGGCTACACCTTC. Amino acids: CASRVTGGGYGYTF.

Here the CDR3 DNA reads TGTGCCACCAGCAGCCCCCCTTCTCACAGGGCCTCTGGGGCCAACGTCCTGACTTTC. This sequence encodes CATSSPPSHRASGANVLTF. This chain joins TRBV15 and TRBJ2-6; tentative D call: TRBD1 (6 bases). Germline CDR1 reads LNHNV; CDR2 reads YYDKDF (reference sequence). There are 19 residues in the CDR3. Trimming left V 3 bases short and J 0 bases short, with 18 bases between.

The genes are TRBV9 and TRBJ2-2; 10 bases match TRBD1. The CDR3 consists of 16 residues. Per germline, CDR1 SGDLS and CDR2 YYNGEE. The junction had 8 bases not matched to a gene; V was cut back by 6 bases and J by 3 bases. The CDR3 loop reads CASTGRGQGYTGELFF. CDR3 in DNA: TGTGCCAGCACCGGTAGGGGACAGGGGTACACCGGGGAGCTGTTTTTT. Based on the CDR3 plus reference TRBV9 and TRBJ2-2, the full variable domain is DSGVTQTPKHLITATGQRVTLRCSPRSGDLSVYWYQQSLDQGLQFLIQYYNGEERAKGNILERFSAQQFPDLHSELNLSSLELGDSALYFCASTGRGQGYTGELFFGEGSRLTVL.

The V and J genes are TRBV7-2 and TRBJ2-3; 12 bases line up with TRBD2. This CDR3 has 16 residues. From germline, CDR1 is SGHTA and CDR2 FQGNSA. V dropped 4 bases and J dropped 5; count of bases not matched to a gene: 7. CDR3 loop: CASSSSSGGARDTQYF. The CDR3 DNA is TGTGCCAGCAGCTCTTCTAGCGGGGGGGCAAGAGATACGCAGTATTTT.

J is TRBJ2-7 and V is TRBV6-2 or TRBV6-3, with 10 bases lining up with TRBD2. The CDR3 extends over 15 amino acids. Trimming removed 5 bases from V and 5 bases from J; junction bases left unmatched: 9. Germline loops: CDR1 MNHEY, CDR2 SVGEGT. This chain's CDR3 is CASSPRRSGGHEQYF. CDR3 sequence (DNA): TGTGCCAGCAGTCCCCGGCGTAGCGGGGGGCACGAGCAGTACTTC.

The chain employs TRBV11-3 and TRBJ1-1, with a possible D match to TRBD1 (5 bases). Trimming cost V 6 bases and J 4 bases, with 18 bases left between them. This CDR3 spans 15 amino acids. CDR1 is SGHNT, CDR2 YENEEA, per germline. The CDR3: CASSRDSQAGTEAFF. In DNA, the CDR3 is TGTGCCAGCAGTAGGGACTCGCAAGCAGGCACTGAAGCTTTCTTT.

The chain joins TRBV6-6 to TRBJ1-5, with unresolved D. Trimming took off 2 bases at V and 0 bases at J, with 8 bases between the two ends. Germline V lookup: CDR1 MNHNY, CDR2 SVGAGI (reference sequence). This CDR3 is built from 15 residues. The CDR3: CASSYDSLSNQPQHF. The CDR3 region has the DNA TGTGCCAGCAGTTACGACTCTCTTAGCAATCAGCCCCAGCATTTT.